This T cell receptor (beta chain) was captured by sequencing in a study of T cells in Graves' hyperthyroidism and ophthalmopathy. What was amplified from RNA transcripts were TCR beta CDR3 regions. The study used the HTBI primer set for a first-round RT-PCR of the TCR CDR3. TCRdb used MiXCR to reprocess the multiplex PCR reads, holding one entry per CDR3 protein. This sample has about 620,000 distinct CDR3 sequences, with about 16% found just once. Source material for PBMCs was 10 ml fresh peripheral blood. Points from the study as a whole: Before onset, ophthalmopathy was predicted by the model a median around 6 months earlier.

V was pared by 5 bases and J by 10 bases, with 18 bases between. The CDR3 spans 13 residues. Germline V lookup: CDR1 GTSNPN, CDR2 SVGIG (reference sequence). A few counts support this clonotype. Its antigen is still unknown. The chain combines TRBV30 with TRBJ2-1; D is ambiguous. The sequenced sample was blood. The clonotype originates from a woman aged 25 to 45 with Graves' hyperthyroidism. The CDR3 nucleotides are TGTGCCTGGGAACCCCAGGTCGGTACAGAGCAGTTCTTC. Its translation: CAWEPQVGTEQFF. Supplemented by reference TRBV30 and TRBJ2-1, the full variable domain reads SQTIHQWPATLVQPVGSPLSLECTVEGTSNPNLYWYRQAAGRGLQLLFYSVGIGQISSEVPQNLSASRPQDRQFILSSKKLLLSDSGFYLCAWEPQVGTEQFFGPGTRLTVL.